The present entry profiles one T cell receptor beta chain with its context. Its antigen is not known. The source of the sample is a study of cytomegalovirus exposure and HLA in healthy donors. The CDR3 totals 17 residues. V was cut by 2 bases and J by 5 bases, with 21 bases left in between. The study's findings and limits: Most of the TCR beta V segments (in an earlier analysis) were productive either about 90% or about 30% of the time. It was reportedly the case that the classifier diagnosed cytomegalovirus status with high specificity and sensitivity. Sequencing likely produced, as an artifact, a cluster of highly shared sequence variants.

Researchers ran the PCR with 60 Vbeta and 13 Jbeta primers. Authors' analysis steps: Counted up in a later analysis, unique TCR beta chains came to 65 million to 100 million, with 9.5 million to 13 million shared. Produced via immunoSEQ multiplex PCR; TCRdb's table is partial and in-frame only. That table is the source of V, J and clone size, and D and trimming were worked out from the DNA. The sample holds over 150,000 clones, roughly 80% seen once. The chain joins TRBV6-7 to TRBJ2-5, with a weak D call TRBD1 (6 bases). TRBV6-7 is recorded as an ORF, its role being uncertain. The receptor was isolated from a man between 18 and 29 years old in good health and CMV-seropositive. Sequencing was carried out using PBMCs. CDR3 sequence (DNA): TGTGCCAGCAGTTACCCAGAGACAGGAGTGGTTGGGGAGACCCAGTACTTC. It codes for CASSYPETGVVGETQYF.